This is a list of T cell receptor beta chains from one sample in a study of regulatory T cells in long-lasting Graves disease. TCRdb passed the multiplex PCR reads through MiXCR, listing each CDR3 protein once. The sample contains 500,000 or so distinct CDR3 sequences, 13% to 15% of which appear only once. This same sample was also part of a study on T cells in Graves' hyperthyroidism and ophthalmopathy.

The sequencing here drew on peripheral blood mononuclear cells (PBMCs), taken at new diagnosis, from a patient treated with antithyroid drugs. All receptors come from a woman aged 45-60 years with Graves disease. The CDR3 runs from the conserved cysteine through the conserved F or W. Each record gives: CDR3 length, clone size, D gene, J gene, V gene, CDR3 protein, CDR3 DNA. The D gene is left open where the match is weak. Clone size, where shown, is once, few, many, or a class for clones that have expanded.

CDR3 length: 13; clone size: many; D gene: TRBD1; J gene: TRBJ1-1; V gene: TRBV6-1; CDR3 protein: CASRSPTGNEAFF; CDR3 DNA: TGTGCCAGCAGAAGTCCGACAGGGAATGAAGCTTTCTTT
CDR3 length: 13; clone size: many; D gene: TRBD2; J gene: TRBJ2-1; V gene: TRBV2; CDR3 protein: CARGLAIGNEQFF; CDR3 DNA: TGTGCCAGGGGACTAGCGATAGGTAATGAGCAGTTCTTC
CDR3 length: 12; clone size: many; D gene: -; J gene: TRBJ2-3; V gene: TRBV7-9; CDR3 protein: CASSLGRDTQYF; CDR3 DNA: TGTGCCAGCAGCTTAGGGAGAGATACGCAGTATTTT
CDR3 length: 15; clone size: few; D gene: -; J gene: TRBJ2-3; V gene: TRBV7-3; CDR3 protein: CASSSLGSSTDTQYF; CDR3 DNA: TGTGCCAGCAGCTCCCTGGGGTCTAGCACAGATACGCAGTATTTT
CDR3 length: 11; clone size: few; D gene: -; J gene: TRBJ2-1; V gene: TRBV30; CDR3 protein: CAWSIAHEQFF; CDR3 DNA: TGTGCCTGGTCCATAGCCCATGAGCAGTTCTTC
CDR3 length: 17; clone size: few; D gene: TRBD2; J gene: TRBJ2-1; V gene: TRBV9; CDR3 protein: CASSVVSGGAYDNEQFF; CDR3 DNA: TGTGCCAGCAGCGTAGTTAGCGGGGGGGCTTATGACAATGAGCAGTTCTTC
CDR3 length: 15; clone size: -; D gene: -; J gene: TRBJ1-5; V gene: TRBV6-2/TRBV6-3; CDR3 protein: CASSYGRLGNQPQHF; CDR3 DNA: TGTGCCAGCAGTTACGGGCGGCTCGGCAATCAGCCCCAGCATTTT
CDR3 length: 12; clone size: many; D gene: -; J gene: TRBJ2-3; V gene: TRBV28; CDR3 protein: CASSLPPDTQYF; CDR3 DNA: TGTGCCAGCAGTCTCCCCCCAGATACGCAGTATTTT
CDR3 length: 20; clone size: few; D gene: -; J gene: TRBJ2-5; V gene: TRBV28; CDR3 protein: CASSFGGSTGPYYSQETQYF; CDR3 DNA: TGTGCCAGCAGTTTCGGGGGATCCACGGGACCCTATTATAGTCAAGAGACCCAGTACTTC
CDR3 length: 15; clone size: few; D gene: TRBD1; J gene: TRBJ2-7; V gene: TRBV28; CDR3 protein: CASRGPPGQSYEQYF; CDR3 DNA: TGTGCCAGCAGAGGCCCTCCGGGACAGTCCTACGAGCAGTACTTC
CDR3 length: 16; clone size: many; D gene: -; J gene: TRBJ1-1; V gene: TRBV7-8; CDR3 protein: CASSLPGSIMNTEAFF; CDR3 DNA: TGTGCCAGCAGCCTACCGGGAAGCATCATGAACACTGAAGCTTTCTTT
CDR3 length: 13; clone size: few; D gene: TRBD1; J gene: TRBJ1-3; V gene: TRBV27; CDR3 protein: CASGRTGGNTIYF; CDR3 DNA: TGTGCCAGCGGACGGACAGGTGGAAACACCATATATTTT
CDR3 length: 14; clone size: few; D gene: TRBD2; J gene: TRBJ2-7; V gene: TRBV10-2; CDR3 protein: CASRIAGGFDEQYF; CDR3 DNA: TGCGCCAGCAGGATAGCGGGAGGTTTCGACGAGCAGTACTTC
CDR3 length: 16; clone size: many; D gene: -; J gene: TRBJ2-4; V gene: TRBV12-3/TRBV12-4; CDR3 protein: CASSLVGSLGKNIQYF; CDR3 DNA: TGTGCCAGCAGTTTAGTAGGAAGCCTAGGCAAAAACATTCAGTACTTC
CDR3 length: 17; clone size: few; D gene: -; J gene: TRBJ1-6; V gene: TRBV5-1; CDR3 protein: CASRSSEGWSYNSPLHF; CDR3 DNA: TGCGCCAGCAGATCCTCTGAGGGGTGGTCCTATAATTCACCCCTCCACTTT
CDR3 length: 15; clone size: many; D gene: -; J gene: TRBJ2-5; V gene: TRBV18; CDR3 protein: CASSPELLQQETQYF; CDR3 DNA: TGTGCCAGCTCACCAGAACTACTGCAGCAAGAGACCCAGTACTTC
CDR3 length: 14; clone size: few; D gene: -; J gene: TRBJ2-1; V gene: TRBV28; CDR3 protein: CASSPGTARSEQFF; CDR3 DNA: TGTGCCAGCAGTCCTGGGACGGCAAGGAGTGAGCAGTTCTTC
CDR3 length: 14; clone size: many; D gene: TRBD2; J gene: TRBJ2-7; V gene: TRBV6-2/TRBV6-3; CDR3 protein: CASSFGLASYEQYF; CDR3 DNA: TGTGCCAGCAGTTTTGGACTAGCTTCATACGAGCAGTACTTC
CDR3 length: 15; clone size: -; D gene: -; J gene: TRBJ1-2; V gene: TRBV6-1; CDR3 protein: CASSPGPGLGYGYTF; CDR3 DNA: TGTGCCAGCAGCCCCGGGCCGGGACTGGGCTACGGCTACACCTTC
CDR3 length: 12; clone size: many; D gene: TRBD1; J gene: TRBJ1-4; V gene: TRBV6-1; CDR3 protein: CASTPTGEKLFF; CDR3 DNA: TGTGCCAGCACCCCGACAGGGGAAAAACTGTTTTTT
CDR3 length: 16; clone size: -; D gene: TRBD2; J gene: TRBJ2-1; V gene: TRBV3-1; CDR3 protein: CASSQATSGPYNEQFF; CDR3 DNA: TGTGCCAGCAGCCAAGCGACTAGCGGTCCCTACAATGAGCAGTTCTTC
CDR3 length: 12; clone size: few; D gene: -; J gene: TRBJ2-7; V gene: TRBV27; CDR3 protein: CASSLSEYEQYF; CDR3 DNA: TGTGCCAGCAGTTTATCCGAGTACGAGCAGTACTTC
CDR3 length: 15; clone size: -; D gene: -; J gene: TRBJ1-2; V gene: TRBV18; CDR3 protein: CASSPPEGFHYGYTF; CDR3 DNA: TGTGCCAGCTCACCACCGGAAGGATTTCACTATGGCTACACCTTC
CDR3 length: 12; clone size: many; D gene: -; J gene: TRBJ2-1; V gene: TRBV7-9; CDR3 protein: CASTKQDNEQFF; CDR3 DNA: TGTGCCAGCACCAAACAGGACAATGAGCAGTTCTTC
CDR3 length: 12; clone size: many; D gene: -; J gene: TRBJ1-1; V gene: TRBV3-1; CDR3 protein: CASSQFQGEAFF; CDR3 DNA: TGTGCCAGCAGCCAATTCCAGGGGGAAGCTTTCTTT
CDR3 length: 14; clone size: few; D gene: TRBD1; J gene: TRBJ1-5; V gene: TRBV19; CDR3 protein: CATKNGQGSQPQHF; CDR3 DNA: TGTGCCACCAAGAACGGACAGGGTAGTCAGCCCCAGCATTTT
CDR3 length: 15; clone size: many; D gene: TRBD2; J gene: TRBJ2-3; V gene: TRBV20-1; CDR3 protein: CSGLAGGSSTDTQYF; CDR3 DNA: TGCAGTGGACTAGCGGGAGGCTCTAGCACAGATACGCAGTATTTT
CDR3 length: 13; clone size: many; D gene: -; J gene: TRBJ1-4; V gene: TRBV6-2/TRBV6-3; CDR3 protein: CASSEATVVRLFF; CDR3 DNA: TGTGCCAGCAGTGAAGCTACCGTCGTCCGACTGTTTTTT
CDR3 length: 14; clone size: many; D gene: -; J gene: TRBJ1-1; V gene: TRBV12-3/TRBV12-4; CDR3 protein: CASSISEMNTEAFF; CDR3 DNA: TGTGCCAGCAGCATATCAGAGATGAACACTGAAGCTTTCTTT
CDR3 length: 18; clone size: -; D gene: TRBD1; J gene: TRBJ2-1; V gene: TRBV7-2; CDR3 protein: CASSLDREGEGTYNEEFF; CDR3 DNA: TGTGCCAGCAGCCTCGACAGGGAAGGGGAAGGAACCTACAATGAGGAGTTCTTC
CDR3 length: 14; clone size: many; D gene: -; J gene: TRBJ2-3; V gene: TRBV6-1; CDR3 protein: CASKDPGSTDTQYF; CDR3 DNA: TGTGCCAGCAAGGACCCTGGGAGCACAGATACGCAGTATTTT
CDR3 length: 13; clone size: -; D gene: -; J gene: TRBJ2-2; V gene: TRBV27; CDR3 protein: CASSLAYTGELFF; CDR3 DNA: TGTGCCAGCAGTTTGGCCTACACCGGGGAGCTGTTTTTT
CDR3 length: 14; clone size: many; D gene: -; J gene: TRBJ2-3; V gene: TRBV10-1; CDR3 protein: CASSRDRMTDTQYF; CDR3 DNA: TGCGCCAGCAGCCGGGACCGCATGACAGATACGCAGTATTTT
CDR3 length: 15; clone size: -; D gene: -; J gene: TRBJ2-1; V gene: TRBV6-1; CDR3 protein: CASRRGESSYNEQFF; CDR3 DNA: TGTGCCAGCAGACGCGGGGAGAGCTCCTACAATGAGCAGTTCTTC
CDR3 length: 18; clone size: many; D gene: -; J gene: TRBJ2-5; V gene: TRBV11-2; CDR3 protein: CASSTGLTSEWGQETQYF; CDR3 DNA: TGTGCCAGCAGCACAGGACTGACTAGTGAGTGGGGTCAAGAGACCCAGTACTTC
CDR3 length: 15; clone size: many; D gene: -; J gene: TRBJ2-4; V gene: TRBV5-1; CDR3 protein: CASSLNYRTQNIQYF; CDR3 DNA: TGCGCCAGCAGCTTGAACTACCGGACTCAAAACATTCAGTACTTC
CDR3 length: 17; clone size: -; D gene: TRBD2; J gene: TRBJ2-3; V gene: TRBV7-2; CDR3 protein: CASSFPGLAGTSDTQYF; CDR3 DNA: TGTGCCAGCAGCTTTCCGGGACTAGCGGGAACATCAGATACGCAGTATTTT
CDR3 length: 12; clone size: few; D gene: -; J gene: TRBJ2-1; V gene: TRBV5-5; CDR3 protein: CASSLYDNEQFF; CDR3 DNA: TGTGCCAGCAGCTTGTACGACAATGAGCAGTTCTTC
CDR3 length: 17; clone size: -; D gene: TRBD2; J gene: TRBJ2-1; V gene: TRBV4-2; CDR3 protein: CASSRSSGLAVNNEQFF; CDR3 DNA: TGTGCCAGCAGCCGGTCGTCGGGACTAGCGGTAAACAATGAGCAGTTCTTC
CDR3 length: 17; clone size: -; D gene: TRBD2; J gene: TRBJ2-3; V gene: TRBV6-1; CDR3 protein: CASSLTAGTSSTDTQYF; CDR3 DNA: TGTGCCAGCAGCTTGACGGCCGGGACTAGCTCCACAGATACGCAGTATTTT
CDR3 length: 16; clone size: many; D gene: TRBD1; J gene: TRBJ1-1; V gene: TRBV12-3/TRBV12-4; CDR3 protein: CASSVLMGTANTEAFF; CDR3 DNA: TGTGCCAGCAGCGTTTTAATGGGGACAGCCAACACTGAAGCTTTCTTT
CDR3 length: 16; clone size: -; D gene: -; J gene: TRBJ2-7; V gene: TRBV6-2/TRBV6-3; CDR3 protein: CASAPFGTKRDNEQYF; CDR3 DNA: TGTGCCAGCGCTCCTTTCGGGACAAAGCGTGACAACGAGCAGTACTTC
CDR3 length: 20; clone size: few; D gene: TRBD2; J gene: TRBJ2-4; V gene: TRBV6-2/TRBV6-3; CDR3 protein: CASSSRGTSGRYRGQNIQYF; CDR3 DNA: TGTGCCAGCAGTTCGCGAGGGACTAGCGGGAGGTATCGGGGCCAAAACATTCAGTACTTC
CDR3 length: 14; clone size: many; D gene: TRBD1; J gene: TRBJ2-7; V gene: TRBV18; CDR3 protein: CASSPRTGDGEQYF; CDR3 DNA: TGTGCCAGCTCACCACGGACAGGGGACGGGGAGCAGTACTTC
CDR3 length: 14; clone size: few; D gene: -; J gene: TRBJ2-7; V gene: TRBV3-1; CDR3 protein: CASGQDWGRYKQYF; CDR3 DNA: TGTGCCAGCGGCCAAGATTGGGGGAGGTACAAGCAGTACTTC
CDR3 length: 13; clone size: many; D gene: TRBD2; J gene: TRBJ2-3; V gene: TRBV20-1; CDR3 protein: CSALSGSPSTQYF; CDR3 DNA: TGCAGTGCCCTTAGCGGGAGTCCCAGTACGCAGTATTTT
CDR3 length: 12; clone size: -; D gene: -; J gene: TRBJ2-7; V gene: TRBV5-5; CDR3 protein: CASSLEGTEQYF; CDR3 DNA: TGTGCCAGCAGCTTGGAAGGAACCGAGCAGTACTTC